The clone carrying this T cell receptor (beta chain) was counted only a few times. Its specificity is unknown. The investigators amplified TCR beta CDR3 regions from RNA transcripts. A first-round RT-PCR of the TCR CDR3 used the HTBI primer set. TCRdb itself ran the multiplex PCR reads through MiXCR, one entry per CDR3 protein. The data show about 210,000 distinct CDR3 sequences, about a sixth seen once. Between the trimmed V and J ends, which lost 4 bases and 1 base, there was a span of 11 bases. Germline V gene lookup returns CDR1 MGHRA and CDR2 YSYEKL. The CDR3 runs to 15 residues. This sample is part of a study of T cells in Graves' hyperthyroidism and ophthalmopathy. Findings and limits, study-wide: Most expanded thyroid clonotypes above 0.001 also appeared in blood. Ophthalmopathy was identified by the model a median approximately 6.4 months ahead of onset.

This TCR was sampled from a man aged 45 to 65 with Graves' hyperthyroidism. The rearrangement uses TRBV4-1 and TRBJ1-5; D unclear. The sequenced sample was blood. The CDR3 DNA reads TGCGCCAGCAGCCTTGACACAAACAGCAATCAGCCCCAGCATTTT. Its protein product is CASSLDTNSNQPQHF.